What follows are 20 T cell receptor beta chains derived from one specimen sequenced in a study of technical replicates of blood from a handful of donors. Here immunoSEQ multiplex PCR was the method, and the copy in TCRdb shows in-frame clones only, minus some. The sample has 84,000 or so clones, around 97% seen once. Material: T cells isolated from PBMCs. The receptor source for this set is a human donor in good health.

The CDR3 nucleotides read TGTGCCAGCAGGTCCGGGACAGGGAAGTTGTACGAGCAGTACTTC. This sequence encodes CASRSGTGKLYEQYF. The chain employs TRBV6-5 and TRBJ2-7; the match to TRBD1 covers 9 bases. CDR1 is MNHEY, CDR2 SVGAGI, per germline. V shed 6 bases, J shed 4 bases, and the junction held 10 bases outside the gene matches. The CDR3 runs 15 residues.

J is TRBJ1-3 and V is TRBV6-1; D is possibly TRBD1 (6 bases). Germline V lookup: CDR1 MNHNS, CDR2 SASEGT. This CDR3 is 16 amino acids long. The V end lost 4 bases, the J end lost 2 bases, and 15 bases lay between the germline ends. CDR3 loop: CASSAEPGVAGNTIYF. The DNA for the CDR3 is TGTGCCAGCAGTGCGGAGCCAGGGGTCGCTGGAAACACCATATATTTT.

The chain links TRBV7-8 to TRBJ1-2; D call uncertain. Trimming cost V 3 bases and J 2 bases, with 7 bases left between them. The CDR3 length is 13 residues. Germline assignment: CDR1 SGHVS and CDR2 FQNEAQ. For the CDR3, the DNA is TGTGCCAGCAGCTTCTCGGTGAACTATGGCTACACCTTC. Its protein is CASSFSVNYGYTF.

This chain joins TRBV11-3 and TRBJ1-2; unclear D gene. The CDR3 has 13 amino acids. Germline V gene data show CDR1 as SGHNT and CDR2 as YENEEA. Trimming shortened V by 4 bases and J by 0 bases, and 6 bases separated the two germline ends. The CDR3 spells CASSYGPNYGYTF. The CDR3 DNA is TGTGCCAGCAGCTATGGGCCTAACTATGGCTACACCTTC.

The chain is built from TRBV13 and TRBJ2-4; a possible D gene is TRBD2 (5 bases). There are 16 residues in the CDR3. V was clipped by 8 bases and J by 4 bases, with 21 bases between them. Germline V gene lookup returns CDR1 PRHDT and CDR2 FYEKMQ (reference sequence). The CDR3 loop is CASQTREMGWKNIQYF. Here the CDR3 DNA reads TGTGCCAGCCAGACCCGGGAAATGGGCTGGAAAAACATTCAGTACTTC. Complete variable domain (other parts from reference TRBV13 and TRBJ2-4): AAGVIQSPRHLIKEKRETATLKCYPIPRHDTVYWYQQGPGQDPQFLISFYEKMQSDKGSIPDRFSAQQFSDYHSELNMSSLELGDSALYFCASQTREMGWKNIQYFGAGTRLSVL.

The chain employs TRBV28 and TRBJ1-2; TRBD1 might be the D (6 bases). Trimming removed 10 bases at V and 4 bases at J, with 34 bases between. This CDR3 has 19 amino acids. From germline, CDR1 is MDHEN and CDR2 SYDVKM. The CDR3 DNA sequence: TGTGCCACCCCATCGGGGGGACTAGGGGGAAGTACCCCTAGCTATGGCTACACCTTC. It translates to CATPSGGLGGSTPSYGYTF.

The chain is built from TRBV5-1 and TRBJ1-4; TRBD1 aligns across 10 bases. The CDR3 totals 16 residues. The germline gives CDR1 SGHRS, CDR2 YFSETQ. Trimming at V came to 4 bases and at J to 6 bases, leaving 9 bases not matched to a gene. The DNA of the CDR3 is TGCGCCAGCAGCACCGGGACAGGGGCACGAGATGAAAAACTGTTTTTT. This translates into CASSTGTGARDEKLFF.

CDR3 coding DNA: TGCGCCAGCAGCCAAGTAGGCGGGGGGAGCTCCTACAATGAGCAGTTCTTC. Protein: CASSQVGGGSSYNEQFF. This chain uses TRBV4-1 with TRBJ2-1, with 8 bases matching TRBD2. The CDR3 is made up of 17 amino acids. The trim removed 1 base at V and 0 bases at J, leaving 5 bases unmatched. Germline V lookup: CDR1 MGHRA, CDR2 YSYEKL.

The chain is built from TRBV10-3 and TRBJ2-1; 8 bases match TRBD2. The CDR3 sequence is 16 residues long. J lost 1 base, V lost 5 bases, and 7 bases had no gene match. Germline loops: CDR1 ENHRY, CDR2 SYGVKD. This chain's CDR3 is CAISMRPSGSYNEQFF. The CDR3 DNA sequence: TGTGCCATCAGTATGAGACCTAGCGGGTCCTACAATGAGCAGTTCTTC.

This clone was seen only once. The chain combines TRBV5-4 with TRBJ2-3; possible D gene TRBD1, 6 bases. The CDR3 runs to 15 residues. Trimming took off 3 bases at V and 2 bases at J, with 13 bases between the two ends. Germline CDR1 reads SGHNT; CDR2 reads YYREEE (reference sequence). CDR3 nucleotide sequence: TGTGCCAGCAGCTGGGACACGAGCACCACAGATACGCAGTATTTT. Encoded protein: CASSWDTSTTDTQYF.

The CDR3 nucleotides are TGTGCCAGCAGTTACCTCTCACAAGTTTTCAGCAATGAGCAGTTCTTC. As protein: CASSYLSQVFSNEQFF. This sequence joins TRBV27 and TRBJ2-1, with D unresolved. Deletions cut 4 bases from V and 6 bases from J, with 19 bases between. The V gene's germline CDR1 is MNHEY and CDR2 SMNVEV (reference sequence). The CDR3 extends over 16 amino acids.

The J gene is TRBJ2-5, the V gene TRBV11-2, with 7 nucleotides matching TRBD1. Trimming took 7 bases from V and 5 from J; bases not matched to a gene: 4. The CDR3 covers 12 residues. CDR1 and CDR2 (germline): SGHAT, FQNNGV. CDR3 region: CASKGGLETQYF. The CDR3 coding sequence is TGTGCCAGCAAAGGGGGCCTGGAGACCCAGTACTTC.

This clone has just a few counts. The V and J genes are TRBV5-1 and TRBJ2-7; 8 bases line up with TRBD1. With V trimmed by 5 bases and J by 6 bases, 4 bases remained unmatched. The CDR3 length is 12 residues. Germline V CDR1 and CDR2: SGHRS, YFSETQ. The CDR3 is CASRIDRGEQYF. The CDR3 nucleotides read TGCGCCAGCAGGATCGACAGGGGCGAGCAGTACTTC.

The rearrangement uses TRBV2 and TRBJ1-1; perhaps TRBD1 as D (5 bases). Germline V gene sequence: CDR1 SNHLY, CDR2 FYNNEI. The CDR3 totals 10 residues. V lost 6 bases to trimming and J lost 8 bases, with 7 bases between them. The CDR3 nucleotides are TGTGCCAGCAGCCGGACAGAAGCTTTCTTT. Amino acid sequence: CASSRTEAFF.

The V call is TRBV12-1, the J call TRBJ2-5; no DNA check was done on the table's D call, TRBD2. TRBV12-1 is a pseudogene segment. This CDR3 has 19 amino acids. Here the CDR3 reads CASSFVPVNLAGGRETQYF. The CDR3 coding sequence is TGTGCCAGCAGCTTTGTGCCGGTGAACCTAGCGGGAGGGCGGGAGACCCAGTACTTC.

The gene calls are TRBV4-1 and TRBJ1-5, with 7 bases that match TRBD1. CDR1 MGHRA and CDR2 YSYEKL come from the germline V gene. The CDR3 sequence is 15 residues long. Germline trimming cut 5 bases from V and 2 bases from J; bases unmatched to any gene: 6. This CDR3 reads CASSSHGQGNQPQHF. DNA of the CDR3: TGCGCCAGCAGCTCCCACGGACAGGGCAATCAGCCCCAGCATTTT.

The chain has TRBV5-1 and TRBJ2-7; maybe TRBD1 (6 bases). Trimming took 1 base from V and 3 from J, leaving 11 bases between them. This CDR3 comprises 14 residues. In germline, CDR1 is SGHRS, CDR2 YFSETQ. CDR3 region: CASSLLTGNYEQYF. DNA of the CDR3: TGCGCCAGCAGCTTGTTAACAGGGAACTACGAGCAGTACTTC.

The CDR3 region is CASAKGQTQAGNTIYF. The CDR3 DNA sequence: TGTGCTAGTGCGAAAGGACAGACCCAGGCTGGAAACACCATATATTTT. The V and J genes are TRBV12-5 and TRBJ1-3; D is perhaps TRBD1 (6 bases). Per the germline V gene, CDR1 is LGHNT and CDR2 is FRNRAP. The CDR3 extends over 16 amino acids. The V end was cut by 7 bases, the J end by 2 bases, with 18 bases between.

The gene calls are TRBV4-2 and TRBJ2-3; 7 bases fit TRBD2. The V gene's germline CDR1 is LGHNA and CDR2 YNFKEQ. This CDR3 comprises 16 residues. Trimming cost V 2 bases and J 3 bases; bases outside gene matches: 8. CDR3 residues: CASSQSGGSATDTQYF. The CDR3, as DNA: TGTGCCAGCAGCCAATCAGGCGGGAGTGCGACAGATACGCAGTATTTT.

Only one count was recorded for this clone. This rearrangement joins TRBV9 to TRBJ2-1; 7 bases map to TRBD2. After removal of 0 bases from V and 2 bases from J, the junction contained 14 bases not matched to a gene. Per germline, CDR1 SGDLS and CDR2 YYNGEE. The CDR3 extends over 19 amino acids. CDR3 in DNA: TGTGCCAGCAGCGTAGAGGCGGGCTCCGGGACTACTACCTACAATGAGCAGTTCTTC. Translated: CASSVEAGSGTTTYNEQFF.